The entry below describes one T cell receptor (beta chain). Its antigen is unidentified. The V gene's germline CDR1 is SNHLY and CDR2 FYNNEI. V was pared by 7 bases and J by 4 bases, with 11 bases between. The CDR3 runs to 13 residues. Using immunoSEQ multiplex PCR, the repertoire was profiled, and TCRdb retains in-frame clones only, with some absent. The sample has around 100,000 clones; 86% are singletons. The sample comes from a study of OX40 agonist ivuxolimab in advanced cancers. Study-level background: The dose-escalation cohort was approximately 84% male, with a mean age of around 54 years, ranging roughly 23 to 90. Three patients, one with hepatocellular carcinoma and two with cutaneous melanoma, achieved partial responses.

Study observations and caveats: The investigators did not determine what antigen specificity the expanded peripheral T cells had. Dose levels from 0.1 to 3.0 mg/kg saw CD4+ and CD8+ blood T cells expand clonally by week 6.

This material consisted of CD4+ or CD8+ T cells sorted from blood, taken in a trial of the OX40 agonist ivuxolimab. The TCR sequence derives from an adult with an advanced solid tumor such as melanoma, head and neck, liver or kidney cancer. This chain uses TRBV2 with TRBJ2-1; maybe TRBD2 (6 bases). The CDR3 loop reads CASTGGEYNEQFF. As DNA, the CDR3 is TGTGCCAGCACCGGAGGGGAGTACAATGAGCAGTTCTTC.